This TCR beta chain came from a study of glioma-infiltrating T cells. Study results and limitations: Tissue-blood divergence was below expectation in non-neoplastic patients, above in gliomas.

Using RNA template, CDR3s of TCR alpha and beta were amplified with iRepertoire arm-PCR. TCRdb re-called the multiplex PCR reads with MiXCR, one entry per CDR3 protein. The data show fewer than 90,000 distinct CDR3 sequences, with less than 30% seen just once and more than 6.5% held by the top ten. Germline CDR1 reads LNHDA; CDR2 reads SQIVND (reference sequence). This CDR3 has 18 amino acids. V lost 3 bases and J lost 3; bases outside the gene matches: 11. As for this clonotype: What it recognizes is unknown.

This chain connects TRBV19 to TRBJ2-3; 11 bases align to TRBD2. The clonotype originates from a human donor with low-grade glioma or glioblastoma, undergoing nonglioma brain surgery, or in good health (not recorded which). Sequenced input: glioma tissue, nonneoplastic brain tissue, or PBMCs (not recorded which). CDR3 bases: TGTGCCAGTAGTATGGTGTTTCAACTAGCGGGGGCTACAGATACGCAGTATTTT. Translation gives CASSMVFQLAGATDTQYF.